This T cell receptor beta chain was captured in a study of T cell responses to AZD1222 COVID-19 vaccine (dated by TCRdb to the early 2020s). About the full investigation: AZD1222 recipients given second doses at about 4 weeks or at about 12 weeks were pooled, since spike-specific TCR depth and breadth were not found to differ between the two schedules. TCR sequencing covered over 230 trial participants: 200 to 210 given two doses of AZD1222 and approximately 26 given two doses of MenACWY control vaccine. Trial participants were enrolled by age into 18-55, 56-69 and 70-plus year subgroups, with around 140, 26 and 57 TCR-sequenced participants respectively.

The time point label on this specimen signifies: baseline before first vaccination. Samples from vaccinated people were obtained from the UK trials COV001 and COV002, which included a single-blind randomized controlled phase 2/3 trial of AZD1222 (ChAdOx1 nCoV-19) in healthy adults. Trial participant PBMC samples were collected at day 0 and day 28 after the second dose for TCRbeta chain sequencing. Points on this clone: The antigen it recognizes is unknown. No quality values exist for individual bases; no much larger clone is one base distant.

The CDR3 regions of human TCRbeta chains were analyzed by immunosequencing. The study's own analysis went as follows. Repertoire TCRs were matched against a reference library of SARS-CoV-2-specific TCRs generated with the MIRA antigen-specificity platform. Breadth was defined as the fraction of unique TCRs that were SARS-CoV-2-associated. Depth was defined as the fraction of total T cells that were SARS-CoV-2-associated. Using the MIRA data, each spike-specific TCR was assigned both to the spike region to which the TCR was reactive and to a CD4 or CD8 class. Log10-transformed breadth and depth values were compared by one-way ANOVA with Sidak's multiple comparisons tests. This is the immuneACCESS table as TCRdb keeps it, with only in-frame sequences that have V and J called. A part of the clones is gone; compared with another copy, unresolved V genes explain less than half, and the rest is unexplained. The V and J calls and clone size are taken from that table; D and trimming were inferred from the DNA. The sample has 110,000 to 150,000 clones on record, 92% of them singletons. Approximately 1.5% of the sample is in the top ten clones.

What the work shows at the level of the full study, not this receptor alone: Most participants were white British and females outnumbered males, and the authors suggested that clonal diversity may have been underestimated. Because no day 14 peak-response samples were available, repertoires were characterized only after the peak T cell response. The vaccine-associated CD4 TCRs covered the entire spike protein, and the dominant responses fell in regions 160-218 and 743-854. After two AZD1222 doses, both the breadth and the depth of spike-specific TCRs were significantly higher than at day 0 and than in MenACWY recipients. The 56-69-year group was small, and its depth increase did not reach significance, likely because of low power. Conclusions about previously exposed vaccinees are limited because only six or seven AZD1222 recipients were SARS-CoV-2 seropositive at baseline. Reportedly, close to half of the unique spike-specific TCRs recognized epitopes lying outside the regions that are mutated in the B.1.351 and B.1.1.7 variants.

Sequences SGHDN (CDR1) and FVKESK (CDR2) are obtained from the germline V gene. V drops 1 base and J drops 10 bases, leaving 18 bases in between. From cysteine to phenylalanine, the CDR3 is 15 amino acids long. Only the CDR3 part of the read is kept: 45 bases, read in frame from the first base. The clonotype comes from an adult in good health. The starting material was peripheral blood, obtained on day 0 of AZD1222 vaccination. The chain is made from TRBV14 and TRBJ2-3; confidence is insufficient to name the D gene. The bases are TGTGCCAGCAGCCAAGGCCCCTTGGGATTGGGTCCGCAGTATTTT. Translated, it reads CASSQGPLGLGPQYF.